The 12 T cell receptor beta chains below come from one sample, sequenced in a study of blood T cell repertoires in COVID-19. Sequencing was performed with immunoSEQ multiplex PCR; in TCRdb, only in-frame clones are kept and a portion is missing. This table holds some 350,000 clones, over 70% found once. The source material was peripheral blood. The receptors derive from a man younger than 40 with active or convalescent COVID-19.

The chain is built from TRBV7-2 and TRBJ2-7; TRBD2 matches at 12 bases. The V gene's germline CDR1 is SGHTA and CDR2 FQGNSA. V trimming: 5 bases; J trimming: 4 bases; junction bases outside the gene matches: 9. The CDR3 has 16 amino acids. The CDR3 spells CASSGLAGGLGYEQYF. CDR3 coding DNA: TGTGCCAGCAGCGGCCTAGCGGGAGGGCTCGGGTACGAGCAGTACTTC.

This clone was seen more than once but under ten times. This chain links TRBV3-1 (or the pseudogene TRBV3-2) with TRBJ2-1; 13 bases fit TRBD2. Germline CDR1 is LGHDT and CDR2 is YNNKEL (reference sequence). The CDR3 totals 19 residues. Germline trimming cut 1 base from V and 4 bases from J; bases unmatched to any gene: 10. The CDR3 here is CASSQGTSGRGMFYNEQFF. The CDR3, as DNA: TGTGCCAGCAGCCAAGGTACTAGCGGGAGGGGAATGTTTTACAATGAGCAGTTCTTC.

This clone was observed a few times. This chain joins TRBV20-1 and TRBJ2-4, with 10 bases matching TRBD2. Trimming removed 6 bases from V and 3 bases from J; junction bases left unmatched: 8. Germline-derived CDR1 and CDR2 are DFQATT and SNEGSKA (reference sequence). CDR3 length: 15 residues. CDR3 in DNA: TGCAGTGCCAGTCAGCGGGAGGGAGGCAAAAACATTCAGTACTTC. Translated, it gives CSASQREGGKNIQYF.

CDR3 loop: CATSDSFGGLSGAFF. DNA for the CDR3: TGTGCCACCAGTGATTCTTTCGGGGGGCTATCTGGAGCTTTCTTT. This chain links TRBV24-1 with TRBJ1-1, with a possible D match to TRBD1 (6 bases). Trimming cost V 2 bases and J 10 bases, with 19 bases left between them. This CDR3 is built from 15 residues. Germline CDR1 KGHDR, CDR2 SFDVKD.

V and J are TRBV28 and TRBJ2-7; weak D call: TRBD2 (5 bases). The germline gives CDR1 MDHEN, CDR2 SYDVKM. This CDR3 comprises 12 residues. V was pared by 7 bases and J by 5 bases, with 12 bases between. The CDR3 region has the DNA TGTGCCAGCATCGGGAACCAGAACGAGCAGTACTTC. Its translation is CASIGNQNEQYF.

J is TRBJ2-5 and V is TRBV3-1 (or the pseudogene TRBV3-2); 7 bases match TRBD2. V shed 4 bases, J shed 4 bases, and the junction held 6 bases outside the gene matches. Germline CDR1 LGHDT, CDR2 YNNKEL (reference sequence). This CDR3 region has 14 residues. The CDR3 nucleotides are TGTGCCAGCAGCCCGGACTGGGGGGGAGAGACCCAGTACTTC. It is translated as CASSPDWGGETQYF.

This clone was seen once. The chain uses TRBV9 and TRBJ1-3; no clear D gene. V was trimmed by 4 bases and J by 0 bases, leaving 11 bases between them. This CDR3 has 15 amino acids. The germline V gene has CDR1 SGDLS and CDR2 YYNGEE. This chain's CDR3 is CASSISRGSGNTIYF. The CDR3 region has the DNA TGTGCCAGCAGCATATCACGAGGCTCTGGAAACACCATATATTTT.

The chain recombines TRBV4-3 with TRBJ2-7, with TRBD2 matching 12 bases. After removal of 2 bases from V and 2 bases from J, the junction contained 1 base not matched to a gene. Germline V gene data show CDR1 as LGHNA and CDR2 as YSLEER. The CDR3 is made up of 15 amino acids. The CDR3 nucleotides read TGCGCCAGCAGCCAACGGACTAGCGGGGCCTACGAGCAGTACTTC. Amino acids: CASSQRTSGAYEQYF.

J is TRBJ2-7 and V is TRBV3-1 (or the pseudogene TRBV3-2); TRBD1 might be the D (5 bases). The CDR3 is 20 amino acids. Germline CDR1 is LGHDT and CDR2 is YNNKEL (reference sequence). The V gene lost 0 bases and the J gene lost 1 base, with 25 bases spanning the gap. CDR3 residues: CASSQEGKGRTNFNSYEQYF. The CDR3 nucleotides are TGTGCCAGCAGCCAAGAAGGCAAGGGGCGCACAAATTTCAATTCCTACGAGCAGTACTTC.

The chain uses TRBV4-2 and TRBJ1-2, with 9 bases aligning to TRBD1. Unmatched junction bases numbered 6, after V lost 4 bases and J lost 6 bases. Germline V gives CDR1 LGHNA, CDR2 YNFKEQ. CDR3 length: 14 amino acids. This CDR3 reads CASSPRDRDNGYTF. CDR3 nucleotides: TGTGCCAGCAGCCCCCGGGACAGGGATAATGGCTACACCTTC.

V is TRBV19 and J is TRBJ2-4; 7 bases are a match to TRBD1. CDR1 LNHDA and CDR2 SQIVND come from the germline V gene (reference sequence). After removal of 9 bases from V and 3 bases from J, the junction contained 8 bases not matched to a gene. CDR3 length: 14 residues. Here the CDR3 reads CASTPGTVKNIQYF. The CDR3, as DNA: TGTGCCAGCACCCCCGGGACAGTCAAAAACATTCAGTACTTC.

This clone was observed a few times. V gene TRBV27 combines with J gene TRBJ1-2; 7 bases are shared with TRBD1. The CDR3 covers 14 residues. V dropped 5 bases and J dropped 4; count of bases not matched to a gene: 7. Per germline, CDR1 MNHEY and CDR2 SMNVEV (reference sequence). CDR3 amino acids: CASSATGARYGYTF. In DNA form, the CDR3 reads TGTGCCAGCAGTGCCACAGGGGCGCGCTATGGCTACACCTTC.